This passage covers 18 T cell receptor beta chains from one sample sequenced in a study of immune heterogeneity within non-small cell lung tumors. Multiplex PCR with 32 V and 13 J primers amplified TCR beta CDR3. TCRdb fed the multiplex PCR reads into MiXCR, producing one record per CDR3 protein. The data hold roughly 12,000 distinct CDR3 sequences, with around a fifth observed a single time. The authors used about 610 ng of bulk tumor genomic DNA per sample as template. During surgery, several far-apart biopsies were obtained from every primary tumor. Curative operations were performed on patients who had untreated, newly diagnosed non-small cell lung cancer. The sample consisted of lung tumor tissue. Receptors originate from a man between 60 and 75 years old with non-small cell lung cancer.

This sequence joins TRBV29-1 and TRBJ2-3; 9 bases are a match to TRBD1. V lost 1 base to trimming and J lost 4 bases; unmatched junction nucleotides: 3. This CDR3 is 14 amino acids long. Germline V gene lookup returns CDR1 SQVTM and CDR2 ANQGSEA. CDR3 residues: CSVEGDRAADTQYF. CDR3 sequence (DNA): TGCAGCGTTGAAGGGGACAGGGCGGCAGATACGCAGTATTTT.

In regard to this clonotype: At one boundary the junction diverges from the germline segment, which might be a read error. This chain connects TRBV4-1 to TRBJ2-2; weak D call: TRBD2 (5 bases). CDR1 MGHRA and CDR2 YSYEKL come from the germline V gene. This CDR3 has 15 amino acids. CDR3 sequence reads: CASSRGWEDTGELLF. The CDR3 DNA sequence: TGCGCCAGCAGCCGAGGATGGGAAGACACCGGGGAGCTGCTTTTT.

The chain uses TRBV3-1 and TRBJ1-1; a weak D match, TRBD1 (5 bases). V lost 5 bases to trimming and J lost 10 bases, with 14 bases between them. Germline V lookup: CDR1 LGHDT, CDR2 YNNKEL (reference sequence). The CDR3 loop spans 12 amino acids. CDR3 amino acids: CASSSPGLGAFF. CDR3 nucleotides: TGTGCCAGCAGCTCCCCGGGGCTTGGAGCTTTCTTT.

This clonotype was counted many times. The V call is TRBV5-1, the J call TRBJ1-2, with D hard to call. The germline V and J ends were trimmed by 0 bases and 1 base, with 10 bases remaining between them. The CDR3 has 15 amino acids. CDR1 is SGHRS and CDR2 is YFSETQ in the germline V gene. CDR3 loop: CASSLARGGNYGYTF. Written as DNA, the CDR3 is TGCGCCAGCAGCTTGGCCCGAGGTGGTAACTATGGCTACACCTTC.

By share, this clonotype ranks as medium-sized. J is TRBJ1-2 and V is TRBV6-2 or TRBV6-3; tentative D call: TRBD1 (5 bases). Germline assignment: CDR1 MNHEY and CDR2 SVGEGT. Between the trimmed V and J ends, which lost 10 bases and 8 bases, there was a span of 20 bases. The CDR3 sequence is 13 residues long. The CDR3 coding sequence is TGTGCCACCAGAGCCCAACAGGTGGAAGGCTACACCTTC. Translated, it gives CATRAQQVEGYTF.

This clonotype was seen a few times. An end of the junction differs from the germline gene, which may be a read error. This sequence joins TRBV7-7 and TRBJ2-2; D not certain. Germline V gene sequence: CDR1 SSHAT, CDR2 FNYEAQ (reference sequence). The CDR3 runs to 14 residues. CDR3 DNA: TGTGCTAGCAGCCCCCAGCGAGGCACCGGGGAGCTGTTTTTT. It codes for CASSPQRGTGELFF.

J is TRBJ2-3 and V is TRBV29-1, with D perhaps TRBD2 (5 bases). V shed 4 bases and J shed 1 base, with 6 bases lying between them. Germline CDR1 and CDR2: SQVTM and ANQGSEA. This CDR3 has 12 amino acids. The CDR3 region is CSVGGGTDTQYF. The CDR3 DNA follows: TGCAGCGTTGGGGGAGGCACAGATACGCAGTATTTT.

In its sample, this clonotype is medium-sized (0.01 to 0.1%). This rearrangement joins TRBV28 to TRBJ1-4, with D hard to call. The CDR3 runs 15 residues. V dropped 3 bases and J dropped 0 bases, with 8 bases sitting between them. Germline V lookup: CDR1 MDHEN, CDR2 SYDVKM. The CDR3 loop reads CASSFDLATNEKLFF. CDR3 nucleotide sequence: TGTGCCAGCAGTTTTGACCTCGCAACTAATGAAAAACTGTTTTTT.

The chain has TRBV2 and TRBJ1-1; no reliable D call. V shed 7 bases and J shed 1 base, with 10 bases lying between them. From germline, CDR1 is SNHLY and CDR2 FYNNEI. This CDR3 has 13 residues. The CDR3 spells CASTGEGNTEAFF. The DNA of the CDR3 is TGTGCCAGCACCGGGGAGGGGAACACTGAAGCTTTCTTT.

This clonotype was recorded a few times. The chain uses TRBV4-1 and TRBJ1-2; a weak D match, TRBD1 (6 bases). CDR3 length: 18 amino acids. In germline, CDR1 is MGHRA, CDR2 YSYEKL. The V end was cut by 3 bases, the J end by 6 bases, with 26 bases between. The CDR3 reads CASSHDSLPGETLDGYTF. The DNA of the CDR3 is TGCGCCAGCAGCCACGATTCACTTCCAGGGGAGACTCTCGATGGCTACACCTTC.

The genes are TRBV18 and TRBJ2-3, with no clear D. V gave up 3 bases and J gave up 4 bases, with 2 bases separating them. Germline V gives CDR1 KGHSH, CDR2 LQKENI. CDR3 length: 11 residues. Written as DNA, the CDR3 is TGTGCCAGCTCACCCGCAGATACGCAGTATTTT. Residues: CASSPADTQYF.

Worth noting for this clonotype: This may be a read error: a much more frequent sequence differs by one nucleotide. V gene TRBV11-3 combines with J gene TRBJ2-5, with D perhaps matching TRBD2 (6 bases). The CDR3 is 13 amino acids. Germline V lookup: CDR1 SGHNT, CDR2 YENEEA. V lost 5 bases, J lost 4 bases, and 11 bases lay in between. This CDR3 reads CASSLSGLETQYF. CDR3 nucleotide sequence: TGTGCCAGCAGCCTTAGCGGCCTAGAGACCCAGTACTTC.

This clonotype occurred many times. This chain joins TRBV3-1 and TRBJ2-7; D is uncertain. V was pared by 0 bases and J by 6 bases, with 9 bases between. This CDR3 has 13 residues. The germline gives CDR1 LGHDT, CDR2 YNNKEL (reference sequence). CDR3 bases: TGTGCCAGCAGCCAAGATCTAGGGCGCGAGCAGTACTTC. Translating gives CASSQDLGREQYF.

This chain connects TRBV5-5 to TRBJ2-1; D possibly corresponds to TRBD1 (6 bases). CDR3 length equals 15 residues. Germline-derived CDR1 and CDR2 are SGHKS and YYEKEE (reference sequence). Deletions cut 4 bases from V and 1 base from J, with 12 bases between. The CDR3 protein is CASSRADSSYNEQFF. CDR3 nucleotide sequence: TGTGCCAGCAGCCGGGCGGACAGTTCCTACAATGAGCAGTTCTTC.

This clonotype was recorded a few times. The chain links TRBV6-1 to TRBJ2-5, with 13 bases identical to TRBD2. Per germline, CDR1 MNHNS and CDR2 SASEGT. This CDR3 is 16 amino acids long. Trimming at V came to 8 bases and at J to 4 bases, leaving 10 bases not matched to a gene. CDR3 region: CASRGTSGNRLETQYF. The CDR3 nucleotides are TGTGCCAGCCGCGGGACTAGCGGGAATCGGTTAGAGACCCAGTACTTC.

V usage is TRBV5-6 and J usage is TRBJ2-7; 7 bases match TRBD1. The germline gives CDR1 SGHDT, CDR2 YYEEEE. CDR3 length: 15 amino acids. The J segment lost 1 base and the V segment lost 0 bases, leaving 4 bases of the junction unmatched. CDR3 coding DNA: TGTGCCAGCAGCTTGGGGGACAGACAGTCCTACGAGCAGTACTTC. Amino acid sequence: CASSLGDRQSYEQYF.

By its share, this clonotype is medium-sized. This chain uses TRBV12-3 or TRBV12-4 with TRBJ1-3; D is unclear. V shed 6 bases and J shed 4 bases, with 19 bases lying between them. CDR3 length: 16 amino acids. The CDR3 here is CASSWSRARWGNTIYF. The DNA of the CDR3 is TGTGCCAGCAGCTGGTCTAGGGCGAGGTGGGGAAACACCATATATTTT.

By share, this clonotype counts as medium-sized. CDR3 sequence (DNA): TGCAGTGCTTACCGGGACAGGGATAAGGAGCAGTACTTC. Translating gives CSAYRDRDKEQYF. This chain connects TRBV20-1 to TRBJ2-7; 9 nucleotides line up with TRBD1. The germline gives CDR1 DFQATT, CDR2 SNEGSKA (reference sequence). This CDR3 has 13 residues. After removal of 5 bases from V and 7 bases from J, the junction contained 9 bases not matched to a gene.